This T cell receptor (beta chain) was recovered during a study of Tregs in tolerant kidney transplant recipients (dated by TCRdb to between 2017 and 2020). At the level of the whole study: The study applied TCRbeta sequencing to find donor-specific regulatory T cells before combined kidney and bone marrow transplantation and then followed those same cells after transplant. Broad study findings and their caveats: The study was constrained by small patient numbers, and validation of the findings is required in larger populations and under other immunosuppression protocols. For some patients, the PCR primers changed as time went on, which meant samples from those patients could not be compared with one another at the nucleotide level. Biological reproducibility was not directly addressed, though technical replication error appeared minimal. In tolerant patients, the expansion of donor-specific Tregs was greater than global Treg expansion, suggesting that the expansion was antigen-driven rather than nonspecific. The most biologically relevant and donor-specific TCRbeta repertoire appeared to be identified by expanding Tregs with activated donor B cells.

In the case of this clone: Its antigen target is currently unknown. It has no much larger one-base neighbor in the sample; base qualities were not kept.

Related donors were used in the transplants with nonmyeloablative bone marrow transplantation, and mixed chimerism was transient in the human trials. Unstimulated Tregs (CD4+CD25+CD127-), CD4+ non-Tregs (CD4+CD25-), CD4 and CD8 cells were FACS-sorted from thawed PBMCs. The patients were several recipients of combined kidney and bone marrow transplants from the ITN036ST trial, and samples were available only from these trial subjects. Healthy control blood was processed to PBMCs with a Ficoll density gradient and then cryopreserved, whereas patient PBMCs were collected both before and after transplant. The CDR3 holds 14 amino acids from the cysteine to the phenylalanine. Only the CDR3 DNA stays, 42 bases, in frame from base 1. V is pared back by 1 base and J by 1 base, with 9 bases lying between the germline termini. CDR1 SGDLS and CDR2 YYNGEE were looked up in the germline V gene. Genomic DNA was extracted from sorted cells with the QIAGEN DNeasy Blood and Tissue Kit for TCRbeta CDR3 sequencing. Through immunoSEQ, high-throughput TCRbeta CDR3 sequencing was done commercially, including PCR amplification with internal controls and bias correction. Processing in the source paper ran as follows. A unique productive TCRbeta sequence was defined by the CDR3 nucleotide sequence when primers matched, and otherwise by the CDR3 amino acid sequence together with the Vbeta and Jbeta genes. As a correction for sorting error, sequences shared between sorted populations at a frequency ratio of 2:1 or less were discarded, and the remaining shared sequences were assigned to the higher population. Donor-reactive sequences were defined as at least 5-fold expanded in CFSE-low cells versus unstimulated cells, with frequency of at least 0.01% in CFSE-low cells. Jensen-Shannon divergence calculated on the top 100 TCRbeta sequences ranked by frequency was used to measure repertoire divergence. For samples with multiple sequencing runs, sorting error was corrected in each run separately before the runs were combined. Held by TCRdb, this immuneACCESS table contains in-frame sequences only and omits some clones. Under half of the omission traces to an unresolved V gene where checked; the cause of the rest is unknown. That table furnishes V, J and clone size, whereas the DNA furnished D and trimming. Counted in this sample were approximately 81,000 clones; about 91% of them appeared once. The leading ten clones occupy around 1.5% of the sample.

The specimen was CD4+ T cells from blood (PBMCs), collected 24 months after the transplant. This TCR came from a human patient who received a combined kidney and bone marrow transplant. Some T cells may have been brought in with the graft after a transplant. This chain joins TRBV9 to TRBJ2-7; the D gene identity is not certain. The CDR3 protein: CASSVTLESYEQYF. The DNA sequence reads TGTGCCAGCAGCGTAACTCTGGAGTCCTACGAGCAGTACTTC.